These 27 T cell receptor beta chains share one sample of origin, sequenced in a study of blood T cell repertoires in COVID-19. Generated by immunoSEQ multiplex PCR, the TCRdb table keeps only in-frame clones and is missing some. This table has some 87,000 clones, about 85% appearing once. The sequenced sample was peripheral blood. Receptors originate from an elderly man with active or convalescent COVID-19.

This chain's CDR3 is CATSDRRQGANYGYTF. In DNA, the CDR3 is TGTGCCACCAGTGACCGGAGACAGGGGGCTAACTATGGCTACACCTTC. The rearrangement uses TRBV24-1 and TRBJ1-2; 9 positions agree with TRBD1. Trimming cost V 4 bases and J 0 bases; bases outside gene matches: 5. Germline-derived CDR1 and CDR2 are KGHDR and SFDVKD. This CDR3 region has 16 residues.

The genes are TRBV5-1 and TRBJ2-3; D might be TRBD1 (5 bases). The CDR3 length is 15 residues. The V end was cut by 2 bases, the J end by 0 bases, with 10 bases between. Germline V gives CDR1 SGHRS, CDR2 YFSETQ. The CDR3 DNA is TGCGCCAGCAGCTTTGTAGGGGATAGCACAGATACGCAGTATTTT. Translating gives CASSFVGDSTDTQYF.

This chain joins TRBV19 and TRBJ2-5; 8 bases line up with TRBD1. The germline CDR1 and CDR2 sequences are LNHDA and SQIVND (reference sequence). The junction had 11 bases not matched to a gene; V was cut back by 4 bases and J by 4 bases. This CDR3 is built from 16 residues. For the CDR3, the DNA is TGTGCCAGTAGTACTCTAACAGGGGGTCGGGGAGAGACCCAGTACTTC. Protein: CASSTLTGGRGETQYF.

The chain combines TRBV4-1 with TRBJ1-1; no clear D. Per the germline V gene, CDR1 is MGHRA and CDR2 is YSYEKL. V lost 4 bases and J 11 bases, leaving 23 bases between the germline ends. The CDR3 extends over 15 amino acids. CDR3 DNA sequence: TGCGCCAGCAGCCCCGCCCCGATCGGACTGGGGAAGGCTTTCTTT. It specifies CASSPAPIGLGKAFF.

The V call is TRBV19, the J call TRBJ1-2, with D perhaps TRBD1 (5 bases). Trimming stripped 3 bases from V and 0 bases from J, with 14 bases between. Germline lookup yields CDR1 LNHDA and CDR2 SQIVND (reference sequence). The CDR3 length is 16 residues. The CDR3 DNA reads TGTGCCAGTAGTATCCCAACAGGTACCTCTAACTATGGCTACACCTTC. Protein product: CASSIPTGTSNYGYTF.

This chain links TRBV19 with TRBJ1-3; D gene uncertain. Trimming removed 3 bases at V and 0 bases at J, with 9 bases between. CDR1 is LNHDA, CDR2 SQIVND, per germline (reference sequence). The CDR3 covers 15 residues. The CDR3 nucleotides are TGTGCCAGTAGTATCGGCGGATACTCTGGAAACACCATATATTTT. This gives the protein CASSIGGYSGNTIYF. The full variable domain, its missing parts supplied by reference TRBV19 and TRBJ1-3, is DGGITQSPKYLFRKEGQNVTLSCEQNLNHDAMYWYRQDPGQGLRLIYYSQIVNDFQKGDIAEGYSVSREKKESFPLTVTSAQKNPTAFYLCASSIGGYSGNTIYFGEGSWLTVV.

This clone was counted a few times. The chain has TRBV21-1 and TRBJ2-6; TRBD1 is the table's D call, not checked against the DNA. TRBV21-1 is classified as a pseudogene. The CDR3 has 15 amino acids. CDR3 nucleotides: TGTGCCAGCAGCCAGGAGGGGACAGTGTGTTTAATCCTGACTTTC. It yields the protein CASSQEGTVCLILTF.

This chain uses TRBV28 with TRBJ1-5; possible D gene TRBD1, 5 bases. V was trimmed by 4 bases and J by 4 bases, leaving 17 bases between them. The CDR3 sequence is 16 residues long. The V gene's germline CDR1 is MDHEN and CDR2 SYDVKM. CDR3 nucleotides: TGTGCCAGCAGTTCTTATGGCGGACAACTTAATCAGCCCCAGCATTTT. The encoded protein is CASSSYGGQLNQPQHF.

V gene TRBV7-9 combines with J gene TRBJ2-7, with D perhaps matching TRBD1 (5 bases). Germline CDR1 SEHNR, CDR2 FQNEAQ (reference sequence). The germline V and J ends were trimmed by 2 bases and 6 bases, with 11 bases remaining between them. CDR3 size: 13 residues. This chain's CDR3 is CASSLRGPAEQYF. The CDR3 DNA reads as TGTGCCAGCAGCTTAAGGGGTCCAGCCGAGCAGTACTTC.

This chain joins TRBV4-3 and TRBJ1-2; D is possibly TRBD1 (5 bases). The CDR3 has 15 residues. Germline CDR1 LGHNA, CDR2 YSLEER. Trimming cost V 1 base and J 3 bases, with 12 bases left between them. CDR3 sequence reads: CASSQVWGGDYGYTF. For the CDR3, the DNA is TGCGCCAGCAGCCAAGTGTGGGGAGGGGACTATGGCTACACCTTC.

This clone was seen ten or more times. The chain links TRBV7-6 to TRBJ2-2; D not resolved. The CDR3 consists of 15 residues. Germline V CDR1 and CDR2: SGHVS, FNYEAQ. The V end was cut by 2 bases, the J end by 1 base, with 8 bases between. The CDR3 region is CASSLNVRNTGELFF. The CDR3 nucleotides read TGTGCCAGCAGCTTAAACGTGAGGAACACCGGGGAGCTGTTTTTT.

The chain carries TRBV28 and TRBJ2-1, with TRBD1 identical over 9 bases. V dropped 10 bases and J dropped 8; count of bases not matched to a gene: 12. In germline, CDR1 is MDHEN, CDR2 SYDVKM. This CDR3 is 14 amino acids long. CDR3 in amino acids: CATKKTGGLDEQFF. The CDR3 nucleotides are TGTGCCACCAAAAAGACAGGGGGTTTAGATGAGCAGTTCTTC.

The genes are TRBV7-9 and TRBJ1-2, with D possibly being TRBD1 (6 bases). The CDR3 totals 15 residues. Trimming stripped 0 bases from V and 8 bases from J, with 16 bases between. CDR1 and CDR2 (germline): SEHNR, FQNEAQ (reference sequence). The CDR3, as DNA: TGTGCCAGCAGCTTAGCTGGAGGACAGCCGAGGGGCTACACCTTC. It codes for CASSLAGGQPRGYTF. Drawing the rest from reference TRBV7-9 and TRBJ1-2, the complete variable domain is DTGVSQNPRHKITKRGQNVTFRCDPISEHNRLYWYRQTLGQGPEFLTYFQNEAQLEKSRLLSDRFSAERPKGSFSTLEIQRTEQGDSAMYLCASSLAGGQPRGYTFGSGTRLTVV.

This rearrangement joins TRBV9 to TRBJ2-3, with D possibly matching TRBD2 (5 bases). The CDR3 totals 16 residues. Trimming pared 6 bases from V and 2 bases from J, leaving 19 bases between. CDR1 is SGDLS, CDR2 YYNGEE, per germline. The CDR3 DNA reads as TGTGCCAGCACCACCGGGGATGGGCGGCTCACAGATACGCAGTATTTT. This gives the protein CASTTGDGRLTDTQYF.

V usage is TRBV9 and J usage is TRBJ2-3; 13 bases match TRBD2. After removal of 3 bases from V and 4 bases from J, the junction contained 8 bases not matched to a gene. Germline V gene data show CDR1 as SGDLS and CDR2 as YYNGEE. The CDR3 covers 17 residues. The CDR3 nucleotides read TGTGCCAGCAGCGCCTGGACTAGCGGGGGCAACTCAGATACGCAGTATTTT. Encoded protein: CASSAWTSGGNSDTQYF.

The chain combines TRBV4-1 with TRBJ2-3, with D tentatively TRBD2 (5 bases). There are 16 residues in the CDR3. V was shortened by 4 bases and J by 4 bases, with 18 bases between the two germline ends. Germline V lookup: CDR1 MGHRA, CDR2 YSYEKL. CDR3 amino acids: CASSLIHTGLADTQYF. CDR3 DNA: TGCGCCAGCAGCCTCATCCATACGGGGTTGGCAGATACGCAGTATTTT.

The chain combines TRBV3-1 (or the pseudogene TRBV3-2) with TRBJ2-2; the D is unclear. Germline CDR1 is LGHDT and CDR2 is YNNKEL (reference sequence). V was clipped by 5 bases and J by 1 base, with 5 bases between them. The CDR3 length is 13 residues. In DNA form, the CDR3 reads TGTGCCAGCAGCTTCAGGAACACCGGGGAGCTGTTTTTT. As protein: CASSFRNTGELFF.

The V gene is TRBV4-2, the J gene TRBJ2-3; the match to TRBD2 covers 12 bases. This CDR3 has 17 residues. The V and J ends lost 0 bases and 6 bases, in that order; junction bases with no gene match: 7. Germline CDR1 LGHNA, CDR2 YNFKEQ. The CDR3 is CASSQDQLAGGLDTQYF. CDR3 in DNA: TGTGCCAGCAGCCAAGACCAACTAGCGGGGGGCCTTGATACGCAGTATTTT.

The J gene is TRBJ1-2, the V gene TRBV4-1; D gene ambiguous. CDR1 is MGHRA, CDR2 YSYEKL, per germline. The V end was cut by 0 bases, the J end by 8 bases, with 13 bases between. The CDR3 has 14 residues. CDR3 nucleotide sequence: TGCGCCAGCAGCCAAGATCCCAGGAATCAAGGCTACACCTTC. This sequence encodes CASSQDPRNQGYTF.

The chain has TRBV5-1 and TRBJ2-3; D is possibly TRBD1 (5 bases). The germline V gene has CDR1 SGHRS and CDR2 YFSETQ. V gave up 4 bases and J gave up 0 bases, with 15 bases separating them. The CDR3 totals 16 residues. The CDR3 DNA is TGCGCCAGCAGCGGCCCGTACAGGCGAAGCACAGATACGCAGTATTTT. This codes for CASSGPYRRSTDTQYF.

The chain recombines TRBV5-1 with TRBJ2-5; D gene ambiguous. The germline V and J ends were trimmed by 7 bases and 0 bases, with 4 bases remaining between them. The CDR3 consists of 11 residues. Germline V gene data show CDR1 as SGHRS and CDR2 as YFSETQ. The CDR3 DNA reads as TGCGCCAGCCAGTACCAAGAGACCCAGTACTTC. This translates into CASQYQETQYF.

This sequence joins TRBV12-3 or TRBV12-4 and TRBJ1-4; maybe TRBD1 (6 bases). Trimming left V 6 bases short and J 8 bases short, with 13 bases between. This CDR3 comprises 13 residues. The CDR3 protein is CASRRDTREKLFF. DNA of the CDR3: TGTGCCAGCAGACGGGACACGAGGGAAAAACTGTTTTTT.

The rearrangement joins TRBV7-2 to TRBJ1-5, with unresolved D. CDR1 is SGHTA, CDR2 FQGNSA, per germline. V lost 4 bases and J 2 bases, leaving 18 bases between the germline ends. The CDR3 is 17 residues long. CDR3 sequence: CASSSRSTLLGNQPQHF. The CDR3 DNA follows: TGTGCCAGCAGCTCCCGTTCCACTCTGCTAGGCAATCAGCCCCAGCATTTT.

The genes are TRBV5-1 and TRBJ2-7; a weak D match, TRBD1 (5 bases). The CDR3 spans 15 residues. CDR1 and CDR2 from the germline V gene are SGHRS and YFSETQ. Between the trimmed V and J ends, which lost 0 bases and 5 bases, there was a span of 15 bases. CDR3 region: CASSLATRVFDEQYF. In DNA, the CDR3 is TGCGCCAGCAGCTTGGCCACCAGGGTATTCGACGAGCAGTACTTC.

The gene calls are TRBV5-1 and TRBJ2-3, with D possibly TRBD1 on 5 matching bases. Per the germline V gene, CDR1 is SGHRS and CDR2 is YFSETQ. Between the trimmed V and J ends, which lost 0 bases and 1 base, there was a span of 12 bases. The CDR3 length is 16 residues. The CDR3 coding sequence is TGCGCCAGCAGCTTGGGTCTGGTGGGGCGCACAGATACGCAGTATTTT. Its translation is CASSLGLVGRTDTQYF.

CDR3 sequence: CASSLELAKNIQYF. For the CDR3, the DNA is TGTGCCAGCAGCTTGGAGCTAGCCAAAAACATTCAGTACTTC. The V and J genes are TRBV5-6 and TRBJ2-4, with no clear D. Germline V CDR1 and CDR2: SGHDT, YYEEEE. V lost 0 bases and J lost 0, with 4 bases in between. This CDR3 comprises 14 residues.

Here the CDR3 DNA reads TGTGCCAGCAGCTTAGGGCTAGCGGAAGGCACAGATACGCAGTATTTT. It codes for CASSLGLAEGTDTQYF. The J gene is TRBJ2-3, the V gene TRBV13; 7 nucleotides match TRBD2. The CDR3 is 16 amino acids. The V gene end was trimmed by 0 bases and the J gene end by 1 base; junction bases not matched to a gene: 4. CDR1 is PRHDT and CDR2 is FYEKMQ in the germline V gene (reference sequence).